This T cell receptor (beta chain) originates from a study of cytomegalovirus exposure and HLA in healthy donors (dated by TCRdb to between 2016 and 2019). In the study overall: An earlier analysis of about 530 of the donors reported about 300 Gb of sequence data and around 100 million unique TCR beta sequences obtained from around 190 million T cells. Approximately 300 gigabases of sequencing data and 75 million to 85 million unique TCR sequences made up an early release that covered around 640 HLA-typed donors. Of the roughly 410 genotyped donors, approximately 81% were placed in the genetic ancestry cluster associated with self-reported Caucasian donors. The study aimed to test whether signatures of past pathogen exposure could be identified by cataloging public T cell receptors. Using immunosequencing, the study profiled T cell repertoires from 640 or so subjects and related those repertoires to cytomegalovirus serostatus. In addition to the first cohort of 666 subjects, a separate validation cohort of 130 or so different subjects was used. The study combined high-throughput TCR immunosequencing, statistical association of individual TCRs with disease status, and machine learning to predict cytomegalovirus infection status. A later analysis re-examined previously published TCR beta repertoires from several hundred donors and added high-resolution HLA genotyping to investigate patterns of TCR occurrence. Rather than using new phenotypic data, the later analysis identified candidate immune exposures from TCR beta sequences and from how often those sequences occurred across donors. An earlier analysis of roughly 580 of the donors used high-throughput TCR beta sequencing to judge whether each TCR beta V gene segment behaved as functional or pseudogenic. Alongside the repertoire data, information on donor age, sex, ethnicity and CMV serostatus was compiled. A later genetic analysis took genome-wide SNP genotypes for about 55% of the 666 donors and used that subset as a discovery cohort. Every discovery cohort repertoire had been produced on one sequencing platform. Class I and class II HLA loci were covered by the typing at four-digit resolution. Typing coverage differed by locus: A, B, C, DRB1 and DQB1 were typed in roughly 629-640 donors, DQA1 in around 500, DPA1 in around 610, and DPB1 in 450 to 480. Several DR-DQ haplotypes were treated as single units for association and clustering because of strong linkage in the cohort. Across approximately 400 genotyped donors of the cohort, an average of approximately 240,000 unique TCR beta nucleotide sequences per donor were sequenced, and approximately 17% of those sequences were non-productive.

In the germline V gene (reference sequence), CDR1 corresponds to SEHNR and CDR2 to FQNEAQ. The CDR3 contains 13 residues, cysteine and phenylalanine counted. CDR3 DNA only is kept here, 39 bases in frame from base 1. The V and J ends are trimmed by 3 bases and 2 bases, leaving 7 bases between them. On the study overall, not on this receptor specifically: A further reported finding was that TCR beta sequences accurately predicted the HLA-A and HLA-B alleles for most subjects in the first cohort. A later analysis associated about 17,000 TCR beta sequences with specific HLA alleles at a false discovery rate of 0.05. A later analysis found that HLA-associated TCR beta chains were more clonally expanded and had lower generation probabilities than equally common non-associated chains. Linkage disequilibrium might explain the correlated functional status among segregating V segments, but an unknown experimental factor could not be excluded. A cluster of highly shared sequence variants was judged likely to represent a technical artifact of the sequencing pipeline. Strong co-occurrence of HLA alleles, especially DR and DQ, made assigning TCR associations to individual alleles difficult. The authors suggested that the approach could potentially be generalized to other disease states and immunological phenotypes. The presence/absence analyses assumed that sequencing depth was roughly uniform across donors, and that assumption may not be true. Because HLA typing was missing for some donors at each locus, association tests included only the typed subset. In vitro tests confirmed that a few of the cytomegalovirus-associated TCR beta chains recognize cytomegalovirus antigens. Because counts were too low, more than 15 rarely observed V segments, including chromosome 9 orphons, were excluded from the earlier analysis of some 540 of the donors. Most TCR sequences were seen in very few donors, while some public TCRs were found in many individuals. A later analysis found that TCR association rates varied across HLA loci, with DRB1 alleles showing the most associated TCRs and HLA-C alleles the fewest. A later genetic analysis reported fewer N-insertions in productive TCRs among donors in an Asian-associated ancestry cluster than the roughly 700-donor mean. Because the 87-base-pair reads could not distinguish some IMGT-functional V segments, including TRBV6-2 and TRBV6-3, those segments were excluded. In a later genetic analysis, a missense DCLRE1C variant was associated with V-gene and J-gene trimming of TCR beta chains, and the association was replicated in an independent cohort. The study listed around 160 TCR beta chains as associated with cytomegalovirus. Immune exposure information for the cohort was limited to CMV serostatus. In an earlier analysis of around 600 of the donors, most TCR beta V segments were observed in productive rearrangements about 87% or about 30% of the time, broadly matching IMGT annotations. In a later analysis, most CMV-associated TCR beta chains were found to appear HLA-restricted, with HLA associations seemingly driven largely by CMV exposure. According to a later analysis, parvovirus B19, influenza, CMV and Epstein-Barr virus appeared linked to several top co-occurrence clusters. Only TCR beta chains were sequenced in this cohort, and the absence of alpha or paired-chain data limited detectable features. Cytomegalovirus status was reported to be diagnosed by the classifier with high specificity and sensitivity in both the original and validation cohorts.

In total, 500 to 700 healthy bone marrow donors made up the cohort. All cohort members were sampled while nominally healthy, although unrecorded immune exposures were likely present. The donor tested CMV seronegative, placing the donor among the 352 seronegative members of the cohort. A peripheral blood sample was collected from each donor, and TCR beta sequencing was performed on peripheral blood mononuclear cells. The Qiagen DNeasy Blood Extraction Kit was used to extract genomic DNA from the blood cell samples. To prepare the library, the immunoSEQ multiplex PCR assay was applied. For the multiplex PCR, a mixture combining 60 forward primers for TCR Vbeta segments and 13 reverse primers for TCR Jbeta segments was used. The CDR3 region of rearranged TCR beta genes was amplified from genomic DNA by a multiplex PCR assay. The amplified TCR beta libraries were sequenced on the Illumina HiSeq System as 87-base-pair reads. The study's processing was this. A later analysis counted approximately 74 million unique TCR beta chains across the 670 or so repertoires, and some 11 million of these chains were shared by at least two donors. Raw reads were error-corrected and collapsed into unique sequences by a nearest-neighbor algorithm in which closely related sequences were merged to remove PCR and sequencing errors. Alignment of CDR3 sequences to IMGT reference sequences was used to assign V, D and J gene segments. For a sequence to be retained, a match of at least six nucleotides to both a V gene segment and a J gene segment was required. Rearrangements were classified as productive when the CDR3 lacked stop codons and remained in frame with V and J, and all other rearrangements were classified as non-productive. Following IMGT convention, CDR3 was defined as the stretch from the second conserved V-encoded cysteine up to the conserved J-encoded phenylalanine. The earlier analysis of about 590 of the donors excluded sequences that lacked an unambiguous match to a single V gene segment. An earlier analysis of about 590 of the donors classified V segments as functional when productive rearrangements were above 56.7% and as segregating when the standard deviation between donors was above 5%. A statistical classification framework was built for diagnosing cytomegalovirus status from the catalog of TCR beta chain sequences. V and J gene assignment, in a later analysis, came from comparing TCR nucleotide sequences with IMGT/GENE-DB human TR gene sequences. A later analysis assigned CDR3 sequences and most-parsimonious VDJ recombination scenarios with the TCRdist pipeline. In a later analysis, each TCR beta chain was defined by its CDR3 amino acid sequence together with its V-gene family, and reads without a unique V-gene family were excluded. As a way to deal with suspected cross-contamination and a sequencing artifact, a later analysis dropped roughly 620 nucleotide sequences that were highly shared and had low generation probability. A later analysis calculated a clonal expansion index for each public chain from normalized within-repertoire ranks of inferred template counts. In a later analysis, generation probabilities were computed with a VDJ recombination model fitted to out-of-frame rearrangements, and the resulting probabilities were checked against IGoR. Hypergeometric tests were used in a later analysis to score TCR-TCR, TCR-HLA and TCR-CMV co-occurrence, with a repertoire-size bias correction applied to the TCR pairs. To estimate false discovery rates, a later analysis permuted the HLA or CMV assignments 20 times. In a later analysis, co-occurring TCRs were grouped using DBSCAN, with TCRdist sequence similarity added in when clustering inside HLA-allele-positive subsets. Repertoires with fewer than 30,000 or more than 120,000 public chains were left out of co-occurrence clustering, as were about 5 repertoires with anomalous nucleotide sharing. In TCRdb, the immuneACCESS table is reduced to in-frame sequences with V and J assigned. These tables do not hold every clone; where another copy was compared, an unresolved V gene accounts for under half, and the others remain unexplained. V, J and clone size are those of that table, while D and trimming were read from the DNA. This sample's table carries about 58,000 clones. More than 2% of the sample belongs to the ten largest clones.

Of note for this clone: There is no known antigen for this receptor.

This chain is built from TRBV7-9 and TRBJ1-1; TRBD1 might be the D gene, on 5 matching bases. The material sequenced was PBMCs. The receptor was isolated from a woman younger than 35 in good health and CMV-seronegative. The CDR3 in this case is CASSFDSNTEAFF. The DNA sequence is as follows: TGTGCCAGCAGCTTTGACAGTAACACTGAAGCTTTCTTT.